This T cell receptor (beta chain) was sequenced during a study of shared clonotypes between healthy human individuals. Study outcomes and limitations: Richness estimates generally favored naive over memory subsets.

At the deep level, the assay was run. The protocol was immunoSEQ multiplex PCR, while the TCRdb copy is restricted to in-frame clones and leaves out a portion. The table lists roughly 1.5 million clones, under 99% of them singletons. V shed 2 bases, J shed 6 bases, and the junction held 10 bases outside the gene matches. Germline CDR1 is MNHNS and CDR2 is SASEGT. This CDR3 region has 16 residues. About this clone: Its target is not known.

The sequence derives from a man aged 25-45 years in good health. This sequence joins TRBV6-1 and TRBJ2-3; 8 positions match TRBD2. Sequences were obtained from naive CD4+ T cells sorted from blood. This sample's subset: CD45RA+ positively selected. CDR3 amino acids: CASSERASGWGDTQYF. CDR3 nucleotides: TGTGCCAGCAGTGAAAGGGCTAGCGGGTGGGGGGATACGCAGTATTTT.